These 18 T cell receptor beta chains were all obtained from the same sample, sequenced in a study of T-cell reconstitution after alpha-beta-depleted transplantation in children (dated by TCRdb to the mid-2010s). To prepare the library, PCR was applied. The sequencer listed for this sample is Illumina HiSeq 2500. TCR libraries were prepared with molecular barcoding, using unique molecular identifiers to normalize TCRbeta repertoire quantification. TCRdb's own reprocessing of the public reads used fastp at Q25 and MiXCR and kept productive beta chains. CDR3 protein sequences are deduplicated, and each keeps its most common genes and DNA. Within this sample are hundreds of thousands of distinct CDR3 sequences, with around 15% of them counted one time only. The ten largest clonotypes hold approximately 5% of the sample. Read against the paper, the sample's treatment or condition label means: allogeneic hematopoietic cell transplantation with graft depleted of TCRalphabeta T cells and CD19 B cells.

The specimen comprised PBMCs, mostly from graft donor cells, sampled 360 days after TCRalphabeta/CD19-depleted stem cell transplant. Receptors originate from a male patient younger than 18 who had a stem cell transplant for acute lymphoblastic leukemia, so the T cells may come from the graft donor.

The table lists this clonotype with many counts. The J gene is TRBJ2-5, the V gene TRBV7-9; TRBD1 agrees at 8 bases. V dropped 7 bases and J dropped 5; count of bases not matched to a gene: 12. Germline assignment: CDR1 SEHNR and CDR2 FQNEAQ (reference sequence). This CDR3 region has 15 residues. This CDR3 reads CASTHQGAMKETQYF. The DNA of the CDR3 is TGTGCCAGCACGCACCAGGGGGCAATGAAGGAGACCCAGTACTTC.

The chain employs TRBV2 and TRBJ2-7; 7 positions agree with TRBD2. Germline lookup yields CDR1 SNHLY and CDR2 FYNNEI. Trimming took 7 bases from V and 2 from J; bases not matched to a gene: 5. The CDR3 runs to 13 residues. CDR3: CASKLAETYEQYF. The CDR3 nucleotides are TGTGCCAGCAAGCTAGCGGAGACCTACGAGCAGTACTTC.

This clonotype was picked up a small number of times. The gene calls are TRBV6-1 and TRBJ1-3, with TRBD1 identical over 7 bases. Germline V gives CDR1 MNHNS, CDR2 SASEGT. The CDR3 sequence is 15 residues long. Losses at the gene ends were 7 bases for V and 1 base for J; bases not matched to a gene: 7. CDR3 residues: CASKSGTVSGNTIYF. The CDR3 region has the DNA TGTGCCAGCAAGAGTGGGACAGTTTCTGGAAACACCATATATTTT.

This clonotype has just a few counts. The genes are TRBV7-9 and TRBJ2-7; unclear D gene. The V and J ends lost 0 bases and 0 bases respectively, with 6 bases between them. Germline V gene data show CDR1 as SEHNR and CDR2 as FQNEAQ (reference sequence). This CDR3 region has 14 residues. This CDR3 reads CASSLAYVSYEQYF. CDR3 sequence (DNA): TGTGCCAGCAGCTTAGCCTACGTCTCCTACGAGCAGTACTTC.

The chain is built from TRBV3-1 and TRBJ2-1; 10 positions match TRBD2. CDR3 length: 17 residues. The ends lost 1 base at V and 6 bases at J; junction bases unmatched: 9. The V gene's germline CDR1 is LGHDT and CDR2 YNNKEL (reference sequence). The chain's CDR3 is CASSQGTSGKFINEQFF. As DNA, the CDR3 is TGTGCCAGCAGCCAAGGGACTAGCGGAAAATTCATCAATGAGCAGTTCTTC.

This clonotype has a handful of counts. This sequence joins TRBV20-1 and TRBJ2-3; possibly TRBD1 or TRBD2 for D (5 bases each). Germline CDR1 reads DFQATT; CDR2 reads SNEGSKA (reference sequence). The CDR3 runs to 14 residues. Deletions cut 5 bases from V and 3 bases from J, with 15 bases between. CDR3 protein: CSARDRHGTDTQYF. In DNA form, the CDR3 reads TGCAGTGCTCGGGACCGCCACGGGACAGATACGCAGTATTTT.

This clonotype was observed a few times. The chain joins TRBV29-1 to TRBJ1-1, with a weak D call TRBD1 (5 bases). The CDR3 runs to 12 residues. The germline V gene has CDR1 SQVTM and CDR2 ANQGSEA. V lost 2 bases, J lost 3 bases, and 7 bases lay in between. CDR3 bases: TGCAGCGTTGAAAAAGGGGACACTGAAGCTTTCTTT. Its translation: CSVEKGDTEAFF.

This clonotype has more than one count but fewer than ten. This sequence joins TRBV5-1 and TRBJ2-1; 7 nucleotides match TRBD1. Germline assignment: CDR1 SGHRS and CDR2 YFSETQ. J lost 9 bases, V lost 4 bases, and 10 bases had no gene match. This CDR3 has 14 residues. CDR3 coding DNA: TGCGCCAGCAGCACGCCAGGGGGAAAAGGTGAGCAGTTCTTC. Residues: CASSTPGGKGEQFF.

In its sample, this clonotype was seen a few times. The chain has TRBV2 and TRBJ2-7; TRBD1 matches 10 bases. The germline CDR1 and CDR2 sequences are SNHLY and FYNNEI. V lost 6 bases to trimming and J lost 5 bases; unmatched junction nucleotides: 7. The CDR3 sequence is 14 residues long. The CDR3 protein is CASRTTGGADEQYF. CDR3 sequence (DNA): TGTGCCAGCAGGACGACAGGGGGCGCCGACGAGCAGTACTTC.

The gene calls are TRBV2 and TRBJ2-1; 7 nucleotides agree with TRBD2. V was clipped by 6 bases and J by 4 bases; unmatched bases: 9. CDR1 SNHLY and CDR2 FYNNEI come from the germline V gene. This CDR3 region has 15 residues. The CDR3 DNA follows: TGTGCCAGCAGGCGAACTAGCGTCGCTTACAATGAGCAGTTCTTC. Translated: CASRRTSVAYNEQFF.

The gene calls are TRBV21-1 and TRBJ2-1; the D segment call TRBD2 is taken from the table without a DNA check. TRBV21-1 is designated a pseudogene. The CDR3 sequence is 14 residues long. CDR3 sequence reads: CARLRGLVDNEQFF. CDR3 nucleotides: TGTGCCAGATTGAGGGGACTAGTCGACAATGAGCAGTTCTTC.

In its sample, this clonotype was seen many times. The chain is built from TRBV5-1 and TRBJ2-1; the match to TRBD2 covers 12 bases. V lost 4 bases to trimming and J lost 5 bases; unmatched junction nucleotides: 1. Germline-derived CDR1 and CDR2 are SGHRS and YFSETQ. This CDR3 has 14 amino acids. The CDR3 sequence: CASSRLAGDNEQFF. DNA for the CDR3: TGCGCCAGCAGCCGACTAGCGGGAGACAATGAGCAGTTCTTC.

This clonotype was picked up a small number of times. This rearrangement joins TRBV11-1 to TRBJ2-1; 10 bases match TRBD2. CDR1 and CDR2 (germline): SGHAT, FQDESV (reference sequence). V dropped 5 bases and J dropped 6; count of bases not matched to a gene: 13. This CDR3 is 17 amino acids long. CDR3 DNA: TGTGCCAGCAGCGCAGGCCCGGGACTAGCGTCGTTCAATGAGCAGTTCTTC. It specifies CASSAGPGLASFNEQFF.

This clonotype was detected a few times. V usage is TRBV3-1 and J usage is TRBJ2-7; 10 nucleotides align to TRBD2. Germline values: CDR1 LGHDT, CDR2 YNNKEL (reference sequence). The ends lost 1 base at V and 5 bases at J; junction bases unmatched: 8. The CDR3 runs 16 residues. The CDR3 region is CASSQAGGLATHEQYF. Here the CDR3 DNA reads TGTGCCAGCAGCCAAGCGGGGGGACTAGCGACCCACGAGCAGTACTTC.

This sequence joins TRBV11-2 and TRBJ2-1; 9 bases are shared with TRBD2. The germline V gene encodes CDR1 SGHAT and CDR2 FQNNGV. CDR3 length: 15 amino acids. Germline trimming cut 5 bases from V and 9 bases from J; bases unmatched to any gene: 11. CDR3 in amino acids: CASSVPGTSLFEQFF. CDR3 DNA: TGTGCCAGCAGCGTTCCCGGGACTAGCCTGTTTGAGCAGTTCTTC.

This chain links TRBV29-1 with TRBJ2-3; unclear D gene. Germline V gives CDR1 SQVTM, CDR2 ANQGSEA. This CDR3 comprises 13 residues. The V and J ends lost 4 bases and 4 bases respectively, with 12 bases between them. The CDR3 loop reads CSVATKVADTQYF. CDR3 nucleotide sequence: TGCAGCGTTGCGACAAAGGTAGCAGATACGCAGTATTTT.

This chain joins TRBV20-1 and TRBJ1-2; possible D gene TRBD1, 5 bases. Germline loops: CDR1 DFQATT, CDR2 SNEGSKA (reference sequence). Trimming took 0 bases from V and 4 from J, leaving 9 bases between them. The CDR3 covers 13 residues. The chain's CDR3 is CSARDRGGYGYTF. CDR3 coding DNA: TGCAGTGCTAGAGATCGGGGCGGCTATGGCTACACCTTC.

This clonotype was picked up a small number of times. The genes are TRBV3-1 and TRBJ2-5; D may be TRBD2 (6 bases). The V gene lost 4 bases and the J gene lost 4 bases, with 16 bases spanning the gap. The CDR3 runs to 15 residues. Germline loops: CDR1 LGHDT, CDR2 YNNKEL (reference sequence). The CDR3 reads CASSRLGGGGETQYF. In DNA, the CDR3 is TGTGCCAGCAGCCGTCTCGGGGGAGGAGGAGAGACCCAGTACTTC.